The 8 T cell receptor beta chains given below trace back to one sample, sequenced in a study of T cell repertoires in cytomegalovirus infection. These receptors lack a known antigen. TCRdb analysed the reads with MiXCR anew, one entry per CDR3 protein. Of 680,000 or so distinct CDR3 sequences listed, 30% to 40% are singletons. This sample comprised cultured PBMCs, obtained from culture after CMV antigen stimulation. The receptors shown here come from a human donor in good health (CMV status not recorded). Some clones in this sample may be carry-over from other donors' samples.

This clonotype has only a few counts. The chain is built from TRBV7-9 and TRBJ1-5, with TRBD1 matching over 8 bases. V dropped 5 bases and J dropped 6; count of bases not matched to a gene: 9. CDR3 size: 15 residues. Per germline, CDR1 SEHNR and CDR2 FQNEAQ (reference sequence). CDR3 loop: CASSPDRGGSQPQHF. DNA of the CDR3: TGTGCCAGCAGCCCAGACAGGGGTGGTAGTCAGCCCCAGCATTTT. Using reference TRBV7-9 and TRBJ1-5 for the parts outside the CDR3, the full variable domain is DTGVSQNPRHKITKRGQNVTFRCDPISEHNRLYWYRQTLGQGPEFLTYFQNEAQLEKSRLLSDRFSAERPKGSFSTLEIQRTEQGDSAMYLCASSPDRGGSQPQHFGDGTRLSIL.

There are a few counts of this clonotype. The chain recombines TRBV7-2 with TRBJ2-3; no clear D gene. V lost 6 bases and J lost 0, with 10 bases in between. CDR1 SGHTA and CDR2 FQGNSA come from the germline V gene. The CDR3 covers 14 residues. The CDR3 loop is CASRPRSSTDTQYF. CDR3 DNA sequence: TGTGCCAGCAGGCCCCGCTCTAGCACAGATACGCAGTATTTT.

The rearrangement links TRBV2 to TRBJ2-7; D may correspond to TRBD1 or TRBD2 (5 bases each). The V end lost 7 bases, the J end lost 7 bases, and 14 bases lay between the germline ends. Germline V gene data show CDR1 as SNHLY and CDR2 as FYNNEI. CDR3 length equals 12 residues. The CDR3 DNA sequence: TGTGCCAGCACTTGGGACCCGCGGGAGCAGTACTTC. As protein: CASTWDPREQYF.

This clonotype turned up a few times. This chain joins TRBV12-3 or TRBV12-4 and TRBJ2-3; a possible D gene is TRBD2 (5 bases). The CDR3 consists of 14 residues. Trimming removed 1 base at V and 7 bases at J, with 12 bases between. The CDR3 DNA sequence: TGTGCCAGCAGTTTAGATGGGCGGGCCTATACGCAGTATTTT. Its protein is CASSLDGRAYTQYF.

This rearrangement joins TRBV28 to TRBJ2-1; D might be TRBD1 (6 bases). Germline V lookup: CDR1 MDHEN, CDR2 SYDVKM. CDR3 length: 14 amino acids. V lost 10 bases to trimming and J lost 5 bases, with 18 bases between them. The CDR3, as DNA: TGTGCCACCTTAACAGGGCCCCCCGACAATGAGCAGTTCTTC. Protein product: CATLTGPPDNEQFF. The variable domain in full, completed from reference TRBV28 and TRBJ2-1, reads DVKVTQSSRYLVKRTGEKVFLECVQDMDHENMFWYRQDPGLGLRLIYFSYDVKMKEKGDIPEGYSVSREKKERFSLILESASTNQTSMYLCATLTGPPDNEQFFGPGTRLTVL.

V gene TRBV6-2 or TRBV6-3 combines with J gene TRBJ1-3; the D gene is possibly TRBD1 (6 bases). The length of the CDR3 is 15 residues. Germline lookup yields CDR1 MNHEY and CDR2 SVGEGT. V gave up 6 bases and J gave up 0 bases, with 12 bases separating them. CDR3 coding DNA: TGTGCCAGCAGCCGGACAGCCCACTCTGGAAACACCATATATTTT. Translated: CASSRTAHSGNTIYF.

J is TRBJ1-1 and V is TRBV11-2; D is perhaps TRBD1 (5 bases). V gave up 2 bases and J gave up 4 bases, with 14 bases separating them. This CDR3 is 15 amino acids long. Germline CDR1 reads SGHAT; CDR2 reads FQNNGV. The CDR3 DNA follows: TGTGCCAGCAGCTTAAGGAGGGGTTGGCTCACTGAAGCTTTCTTT. This encodes CASSLRRGWLTEAFF.

Details on this clonotype: A junction boundary mismatches the germline segment, possibly from a read error. The gene calls are TRBV5-3 and TRBJ2-7, with TRBD1 matching 11 bases. TRBV5-3 carries the ORF label, with uncertain function. The CDR3 is 18 residues long. The CDR3 reads CASSLGGGPGQGVREQYF. CDR3 coding DNA: TGTGCCAGCAGCTTGGGTGGGGGTCCGGGACAGGGGGTCCGCGAGCAGTACTTC.